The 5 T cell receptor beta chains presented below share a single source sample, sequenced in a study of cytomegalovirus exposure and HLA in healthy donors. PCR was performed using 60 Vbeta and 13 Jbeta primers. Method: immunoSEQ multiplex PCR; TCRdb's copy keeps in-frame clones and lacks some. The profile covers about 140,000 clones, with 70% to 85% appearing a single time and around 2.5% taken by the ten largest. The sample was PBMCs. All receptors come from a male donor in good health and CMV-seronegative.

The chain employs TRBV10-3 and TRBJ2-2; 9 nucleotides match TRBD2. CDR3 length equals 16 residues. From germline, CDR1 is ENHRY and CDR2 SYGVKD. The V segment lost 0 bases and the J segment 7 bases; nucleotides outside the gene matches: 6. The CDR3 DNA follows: TGTGCCATCAGTGAGTCTGGCGGGAGGGCTATCGGGGAGCTGTTTTTT. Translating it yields CAISESGGRAIGELFF.

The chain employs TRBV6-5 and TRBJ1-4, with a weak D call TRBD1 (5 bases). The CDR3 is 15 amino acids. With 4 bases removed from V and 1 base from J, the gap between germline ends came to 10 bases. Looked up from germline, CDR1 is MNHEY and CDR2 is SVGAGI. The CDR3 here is CASSSAGLTNEKLFF. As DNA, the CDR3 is TGTGCCAGCAGTTCAGCAGGGTTAACTAATGAAAAACTGTTTTTT.

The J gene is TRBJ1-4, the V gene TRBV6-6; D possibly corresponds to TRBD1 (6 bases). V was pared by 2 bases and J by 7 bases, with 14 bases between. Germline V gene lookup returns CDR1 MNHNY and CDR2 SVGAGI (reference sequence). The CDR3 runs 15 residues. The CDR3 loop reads CASSYGGGLGEKLFF. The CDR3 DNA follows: TGTGCCAGCAGTTACGGCGGGGGCTTGGGTGAAAAACTGTTTTTT.

CDR3 in amino acids: CASSLAQGTITDTQYF. CDR3 bases: TGTGCCAGCAGCTTAGCGCAGGGAACAATCACAGATACGCAGTATTTT. The rearrangement joins TRBV7-9 to TRBJ2-3; D perhaps matches TRBD1 (5 bases). Germline V gene sequence: CDR1 SEHNR, CDR2 FQNEAQ (reference sequence). V dropped 0 bases and J dropped 2 bases, with 12 bases sitting between them. The CDR3 length is 16 residues.

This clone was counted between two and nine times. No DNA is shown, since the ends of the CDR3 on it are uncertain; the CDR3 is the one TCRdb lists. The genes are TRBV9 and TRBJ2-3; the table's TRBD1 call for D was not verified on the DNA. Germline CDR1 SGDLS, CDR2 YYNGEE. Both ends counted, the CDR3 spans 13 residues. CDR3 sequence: CASSVVGQGAKYF.